This T cell receptor beta chain was observed in a study of T cell responses to AZD1222 COVID-19 vaccine. The CDR3 loop spans 15 amino acids. Germline-derived CDR1 and CDR2 are SGHVS and FNYEAQ. Trimming at V came to 5 bases and at J to 4 bases, leaving 10 bases not matched to a gene. The assay was immunoSEQ multiplex PCR, and TCRdb's table has in-frame clones only and misses some. The table lists some 150,000 clones, roughly 85% of them singletons, with about 7.9% in the top ten. The sample here was peripheral blood, taken 28 days after the second dose of the MenACWY control vaccine. The sequence derives from an adult who received the MenACWY meningococcal vaccine as a control. The V gene is TRBV7-6, the J gene TRBJ2-5, with 7 bases aligning to TRBD2. The CDR3 reads CASSLRASGPETQYF. The DNA of the CDR3 is TGTGCCAGCAGCCTCCGGGCTAGCGGACCAGAGACCCAGTACTTC.